This section outlines one T cell receptor beta chain sequence together with its context. Some clones are missing from TCRdb's copy, which holds only in-frame ones; the method was immunoSEQ multiplex PCR. The sample has fewer than 85,000 clones, around 84% seen once; the top ten hold about 0.95%. V lost 4 bases, J lost 7 bases, and 7 bases stayed unmatched. Germline values: CDR1 LNHDA, CDR2 SQIVND (reference sequence). This CDR3 spans 14 amino acids. This sample is part of a study of radiotherapy plus CTLA-4 blockade in lung cancer. Focal radiation plus CTLA-4 blockade with ipilimumab was given to patients with chemo-refractory metastatic non-small-cell lung cancer.

The receptor's source is a human donor with non-small cell lung cancer who had stable disease on radiotherapy plus ipilimumab. This chain uses TRBV19 with TRBJ1-3; 7 positions agree with TRBD1. The sequenced sample was peripheral blood, obtained from a patient treated with radiotherapy plus ipilimumab. The CDR3 DNA reads TGTGCCAGTAGTACTCGACAGGGAAGGAACACCATATATTTT. It yields the protein CASSTRQGRNTIYF.